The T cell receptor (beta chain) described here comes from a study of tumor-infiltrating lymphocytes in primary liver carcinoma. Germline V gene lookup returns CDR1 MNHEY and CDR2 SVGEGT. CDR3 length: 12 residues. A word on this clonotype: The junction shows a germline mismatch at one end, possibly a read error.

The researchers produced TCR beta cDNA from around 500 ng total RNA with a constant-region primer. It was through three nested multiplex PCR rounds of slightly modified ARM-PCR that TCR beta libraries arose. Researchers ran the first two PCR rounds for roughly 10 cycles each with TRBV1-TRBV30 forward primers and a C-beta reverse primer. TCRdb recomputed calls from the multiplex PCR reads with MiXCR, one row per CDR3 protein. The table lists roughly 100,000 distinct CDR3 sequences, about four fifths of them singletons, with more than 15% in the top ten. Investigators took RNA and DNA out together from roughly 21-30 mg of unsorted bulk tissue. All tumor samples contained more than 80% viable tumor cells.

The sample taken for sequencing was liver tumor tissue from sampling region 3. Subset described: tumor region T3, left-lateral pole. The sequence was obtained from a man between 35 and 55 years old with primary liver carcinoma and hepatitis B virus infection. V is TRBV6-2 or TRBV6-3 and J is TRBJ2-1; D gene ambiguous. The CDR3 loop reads CVSSSAGPEQFF. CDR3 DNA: TGTGTCAGCAGTTCTGCCGGCCCTGAGCAGTTCTTC.